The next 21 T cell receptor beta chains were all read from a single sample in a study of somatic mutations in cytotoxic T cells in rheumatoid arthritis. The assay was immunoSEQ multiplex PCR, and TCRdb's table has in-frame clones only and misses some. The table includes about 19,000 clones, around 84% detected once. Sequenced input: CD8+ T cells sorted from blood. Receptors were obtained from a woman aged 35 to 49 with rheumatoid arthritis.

The CDR3 DNA reads TGTGCCAGCAGGGCCCGACAGGTAGATGGCTACACCTTC. As protein: CASRARQVDGYTF. The chain is built from TRBV5-8 and TRBJ1-2, with D tentatively TRBD1 (6 bases). Trimming removed 5 bases from V and 6 bases from J, with 14 bases in between. From germline, CDR1 is SGHTS and CDR2 YDEGEE. This CDR3 is built from 13 residues.

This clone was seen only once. CDR3 DNA sequence: TGTGCCAGCAGAAAAGGGGTCACTGAAGCTTTCTTT. Protein sequence: CASRKGVTEAFF. This sequence joins TRBV27 and TRBJ1-1; tentatively, D is TRBD1 (5 bases). Germline loops: CDR1 MNHEY, CDR2 SMNVEV (reference sequence). The germline V and J ends were trimmed by 6 bases and 4 bases, with 9 bases remaining between them. The CDR3 is made up of 12 amino acids.

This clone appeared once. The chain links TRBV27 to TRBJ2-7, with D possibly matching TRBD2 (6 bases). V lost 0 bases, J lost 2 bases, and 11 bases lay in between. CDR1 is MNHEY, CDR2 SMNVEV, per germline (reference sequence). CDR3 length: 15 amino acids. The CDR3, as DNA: TGTGCCAGCAGTTTATCCCCCGGGAGCACCTACGAGCAGTACTTC. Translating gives CASSLSPGSTYEQYF.

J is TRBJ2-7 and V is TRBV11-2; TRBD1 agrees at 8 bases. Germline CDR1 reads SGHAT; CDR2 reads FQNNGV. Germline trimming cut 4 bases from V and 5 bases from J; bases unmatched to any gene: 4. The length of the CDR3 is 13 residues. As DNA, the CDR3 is TGTGCCAGCAGCTGGGGACAGGCTGACGAGCAGTACTTC. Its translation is CASSWGQADEQYF.

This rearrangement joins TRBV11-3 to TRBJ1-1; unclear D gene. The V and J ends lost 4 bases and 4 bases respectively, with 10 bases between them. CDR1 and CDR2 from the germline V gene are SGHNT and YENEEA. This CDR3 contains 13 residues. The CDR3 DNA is TGTGCCAGCAGCTACTCCTCTGGCACTGAAGCTTTCTTT. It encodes CASSYSSGTEAFF.

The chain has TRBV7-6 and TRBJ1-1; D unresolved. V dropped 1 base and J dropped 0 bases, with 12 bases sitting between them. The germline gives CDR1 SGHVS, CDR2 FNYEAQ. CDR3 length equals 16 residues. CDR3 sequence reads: CASSLGSRGMNTEAFF. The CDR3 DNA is TGTGCCAGCAGCTTAGGGTCACGGGGTATGAACACTGAAGCTTTCTTT. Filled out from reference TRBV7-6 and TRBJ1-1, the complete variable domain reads GAGVSQSPRYKVTKRGQDVALRCDPISGHVSLYWYRQALGQGPEFLTYFNYEAQQDKSGLPNDRFSAERPEGSISTLTIQRTEQRDSAMYRCASSLGSRGMNTEAFFGQGTRLTVV.

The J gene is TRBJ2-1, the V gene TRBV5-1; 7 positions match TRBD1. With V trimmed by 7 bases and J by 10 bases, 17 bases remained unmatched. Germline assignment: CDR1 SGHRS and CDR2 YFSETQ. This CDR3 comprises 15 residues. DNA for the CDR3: TGCGCCAGCCGCGGTGGGGCGACAGGGTCGGACGAGCAGTTCTTC. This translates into CASRGGATGSDEQFF.

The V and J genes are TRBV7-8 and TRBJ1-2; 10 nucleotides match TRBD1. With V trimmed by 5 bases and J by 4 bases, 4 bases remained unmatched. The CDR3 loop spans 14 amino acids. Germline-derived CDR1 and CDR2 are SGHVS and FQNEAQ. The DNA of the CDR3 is TGTGCCAGCAGCCTCGACAGGGGGCCCTATGGCTACACCTTC. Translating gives CASSLDRGPYGYTF.

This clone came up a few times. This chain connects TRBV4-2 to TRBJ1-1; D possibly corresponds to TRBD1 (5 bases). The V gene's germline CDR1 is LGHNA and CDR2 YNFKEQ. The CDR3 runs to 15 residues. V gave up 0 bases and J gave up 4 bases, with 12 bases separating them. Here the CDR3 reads CASSQDLQDTTEAFF. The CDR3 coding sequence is TGTGCCAGCAGCCAAGATCTACAGGACACCACTGAAGCTTTCTTT.

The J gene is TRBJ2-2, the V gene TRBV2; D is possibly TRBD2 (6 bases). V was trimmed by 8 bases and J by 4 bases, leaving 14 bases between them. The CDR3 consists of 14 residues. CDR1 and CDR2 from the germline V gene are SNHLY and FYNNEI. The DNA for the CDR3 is TGTGCCAGCGGGACTTCCCTAGGCACCGGGGAGCTGTTTTTT. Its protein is CASGTSLGTGELFF.

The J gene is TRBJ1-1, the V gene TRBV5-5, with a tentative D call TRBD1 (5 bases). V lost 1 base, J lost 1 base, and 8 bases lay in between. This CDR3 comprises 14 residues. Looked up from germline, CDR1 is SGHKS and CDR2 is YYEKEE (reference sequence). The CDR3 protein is CASSLQGTNTEAFF. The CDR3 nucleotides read TGTGCCAGCAGCTTGCAGGGTACGAACACTGAAGCTTTCTTT.

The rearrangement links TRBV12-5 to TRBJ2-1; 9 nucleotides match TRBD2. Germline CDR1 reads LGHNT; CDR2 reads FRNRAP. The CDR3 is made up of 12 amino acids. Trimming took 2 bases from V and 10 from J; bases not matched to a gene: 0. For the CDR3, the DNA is TGTGCTAGTGGTTTGAGCGGGGGGGAGCAGTTCTTC. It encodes CASGLSGGEQFF.

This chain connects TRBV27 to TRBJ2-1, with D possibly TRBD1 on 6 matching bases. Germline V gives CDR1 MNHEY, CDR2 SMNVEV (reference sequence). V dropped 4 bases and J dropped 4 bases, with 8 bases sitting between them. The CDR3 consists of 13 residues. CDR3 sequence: CASSWDKYNEQFF. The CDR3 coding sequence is TGTGCCAGCAGTTGGGACAAATACAATGAGCAGTTCTTC.

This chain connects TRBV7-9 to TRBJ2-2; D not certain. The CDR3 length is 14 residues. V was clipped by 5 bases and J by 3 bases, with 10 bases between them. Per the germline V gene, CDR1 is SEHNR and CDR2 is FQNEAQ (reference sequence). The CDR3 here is CASSAALDTGELFF. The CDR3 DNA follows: TGTGCCAGCAGCGCCGCGCTTGACACCGGGGAGCTGTTTTTT.

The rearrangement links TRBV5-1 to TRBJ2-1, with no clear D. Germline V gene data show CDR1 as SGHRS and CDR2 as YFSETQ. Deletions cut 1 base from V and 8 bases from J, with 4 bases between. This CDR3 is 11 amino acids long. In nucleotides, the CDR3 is TGCGCCAGCAGCTTGAACTATGAGCAGTTCTTC. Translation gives CASSLNYEQFF.

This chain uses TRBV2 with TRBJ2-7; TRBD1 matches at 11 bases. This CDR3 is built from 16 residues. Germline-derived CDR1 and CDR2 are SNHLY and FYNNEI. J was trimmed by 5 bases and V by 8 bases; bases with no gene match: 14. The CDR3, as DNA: TGTGCCAGCGGAGGAGACCAGGGACAGGGGGTAGACGAGCAGTACTTC. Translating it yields CASGGDQGQGVDEQYF.

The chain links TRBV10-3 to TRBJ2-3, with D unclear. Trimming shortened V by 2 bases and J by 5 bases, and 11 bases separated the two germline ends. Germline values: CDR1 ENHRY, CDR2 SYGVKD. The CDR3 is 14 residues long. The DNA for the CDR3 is TGTGCCATCAGTGAGGAAGACACCCTAGATACGCAGTATTTT. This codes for CAISEEDTLDTQYF.

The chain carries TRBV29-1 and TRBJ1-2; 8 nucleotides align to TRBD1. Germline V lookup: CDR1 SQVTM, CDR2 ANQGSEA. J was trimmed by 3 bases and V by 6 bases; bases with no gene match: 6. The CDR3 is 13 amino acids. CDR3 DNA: TGCAGCGTGATCAGGACAGGGCACTATGGCTACACCTTC. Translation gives CSVIRTGHYGYTF.

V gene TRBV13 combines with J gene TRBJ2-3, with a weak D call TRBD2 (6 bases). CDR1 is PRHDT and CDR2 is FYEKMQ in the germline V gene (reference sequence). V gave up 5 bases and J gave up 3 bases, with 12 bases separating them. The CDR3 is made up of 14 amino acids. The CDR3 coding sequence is TGTGCCAGCAGCCCAGGTGGGACTACAGATACGCAGTATTTT. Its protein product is CASSPGGTTDTQYF.

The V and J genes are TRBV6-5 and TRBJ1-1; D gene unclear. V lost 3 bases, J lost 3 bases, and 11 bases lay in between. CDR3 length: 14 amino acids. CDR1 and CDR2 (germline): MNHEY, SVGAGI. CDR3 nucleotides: TGTGCCAGCAGTTATCCACTTGTGGACACTGAAGCTTTCTTT. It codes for CASSYPLVDTEAFF.

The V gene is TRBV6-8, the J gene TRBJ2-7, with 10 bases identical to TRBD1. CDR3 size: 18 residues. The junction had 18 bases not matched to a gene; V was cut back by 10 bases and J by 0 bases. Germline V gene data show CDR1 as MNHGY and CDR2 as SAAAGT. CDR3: CAITSGTGAFLFSYEQYF. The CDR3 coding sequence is TGTGCCATAACCTCCGGGACAGGGGCATTTCTATTCTCCTACGAGCAGTACTTC.